The following is a T cell receptor beta chain sequence with its context. The germline CDR1 and CDR2 sequences are SGHAT and FQNNGV. This CDR3 comprises 17 residues. With 5 bases removed from V and 8 bases from J, the gap between germline ends came to 24 bases. These data are taken from a study of OX40 agonist ivuxolimab in advanced cancers. Clones were read by immunoSEQ multiplex PCR, and TCRdb kept only the in-frame ones, dropping some. This sample has about 100,000 clones; 86% occur once, and the top ten carry approximately 5.7%. The sequence was collected from an adult with an advanced solid tumor such as melanoma, head and neck, liver or kidney cancer. This chain links TRBV11-2 with TRBJ1-4, with TRBD1 as a possible D gene (5 bases). The sample here was CD4+ or CD8+ T cells sorted from blood, taken in a trial of the OX40 agonist ivuxolimab. This CDR3 reads CASSPPVGPGLVEKLFF. CDR3 nucleotide sequence: TGTGCCAGCAGCCCCCCGGTAGGACCGGGACTTGTGGAAAAACTGTTTTTT. The variable domain in full, with the rest retrieved from reference TRBV11-2 and TRBJ1-4, is EAGVAQSPRYKIIEKRQSVAFWCNPISGHATLYWYQQILGQGPKLLIQFQNNGVVDDSQLPKDRFSAERLKGVDSTLKIQPAKLEDSAVYLCASSPPVGPGLVEKLFFGSGTQLSVL.